Presented here are 9 T cell receptor beta chains from one specimen sequenced in a study of identical twins. TCRdb redid the calling of the 5' RACE reads with MiXCR, one entry per CDR3 protein. The sample has 500,000 to 600,000 distinct CDR3 sequences, 22% seen once; the top ten hold 0.75% to 0.95%. The sample also formed part of further work on T cells expressing NK-cell markers.

Material for sequencing was CD4+ T cells sorted from blood. The source is a woman aged 18-29 years in good health.

The chain uses TRBV19 and TRBJ2-4; D is perhaps TRBD2 (6 bases). V shed 7 bases and J shed 8 bases, with 9 bases lying between them. From germline, CDR1 is LNHDA and CDR2 SQIVND (reference sequence). This CDR3 comprises 11 residues. The CDR3 sequence is CASKGGDIQYF. DNA for the CDR3: TGTGCCAGTAAAGGCGGGGACATTCAGTACTTC.

The genes are TRBV5-6 and TRBJ2-3, with D hard to call. The CDR3 runs 13 residues. Per germline, CDR1 SGHDT and CDR2 YYEEEE. The ends were cut back, 4 bases at V and 2 bases at J, with 8 bases in the middle. The CDR3: CASSPKDTDTQYF. In DNA form, the CDR3 reads TGTGCCAGCAGCCCAAAAGACACAGATACGCAGTATTTT.

In DNA, the CDR3 is TGTGCCAGCACCTCGACACAGGGGGCGAGGTACGACACTGAAGCTTTCTTT. It specifies CASTSTQGARYDTEAFF. This chain links TRBV27 with TRBJ1-1, with TRBD1 matching 9 bases. The CDR3 is 17 residues long. V lost 7 bases and J lost 3; bases outside the gene matches: 15. Germline values: CDR1 MNHEY, CDR2 SMNVEV (reference sequence).

This sequence joins TRBV6-2 or TRBV6-3 and TRBJ2-7, with 8 bases that match TRBD1. The V gene end was trimmed by 3 bases and the J gene end by 2 bases; junction bases not matched to a gene: 15. The germline V gene has CDR1 MNHEY and CDR2 SVGEGT. This CDR3 region has 18 residues. CDR3 nucleotides: TGTGCCAGCAGTTATTCTATCCTACTCGGGACAGGTACCTACGAGCAGTACTTC. Translated: CASSYSILLGTGTYEQYF.

J is TRBJ2-7 and V is TRBV6-1, with 10 bases that match TRBD1. This CDR3 has 14 residues. Germline V gene lookup returns CDR1 MNHNS and CDR2 SASEGT. J gave up 7 bases and V 3 bases, and 6 bases lay outside the gene matches. CDR3 nucleotide sequence: TGTGCCAGCAGTGACCCGGGACAGGGGAATGAGCAGTACTTC. Amino acid sequence: CASSDPGQGNEQYF.

In its sample, this clonotype was seen many times. The chain combines TRBV6-5 with TRBJ2-3; 11 bases map to TRBD2. The germline CDR1 and CDR2 sequences are MNHEY and SVGAGI. J was trimmed by 5 bases and V by 0 bases; bases with no gene match: 1. CDR3 size: 15 residues. CDR3 nucleotides: TGTGCCAGCAGTTACTCCCTAGCGGGGGGAGATACGCAGTATTTT. Its protein product is CASSYSLAGGDTQYF.

This clonotype came up a few times. The chain joins TRBV20-1 to TRBJ2-2, with TRBD2 matching 12 bases. Germline lookup yields CDR1 DFQATT and CDR2 SNEGSKA (reference sequence). The V and J ends lost 6 bases and 4 bases, in that order; junction bases with no gene match: 6. The CDR3 runs 15 residues. In nucleotides, the CDR3 is TGCAGTGCCCGACTAGCGGGGGCCGTCACCGGGGAGCTGTTTTTT. This sequence encodes CSARLAGAVTGELFF.

This clonotype was detected only a few times. J is TRBJ2-2 and V is TRBV7-6; TRBD1 matches 7 bases. This CDR3 region has 15 residues. J lost 7 bases, V lost 1 base, and 6 bases had no gene match. Germline assignment: CDR1 SGHVS and CDR2 FNYEAQ. The CDR3 sequence is CASSLEGQVGGELFF. The CDR3 DNA reads TGTGCCAGCAGCTTAGAAGGACAGGTTGGCGGGGAGCTGTTTTTT.

The rearrangement uses TRBV7-6 and TRBJ2-3; 7 nucleotides line up with TRBD2. With V trimmed by 7 bases and J by 8 bases, 9 bases remained unmatched. Looked up from germline, CDR1 is SGHVS and CDR2 is FNYEAQ. This CDR3 region has 13 residues. CDR3 sequence (DNA): TGTGCCAGCAAACCCTTAGCGGGTAGTACGCAGTATTTT. Translated: CASKPLAGSTQYF.